Presented here are 23 T cell receptor beta chains from one specimen sequenced in a study of T-cell reconstitution after alpha-beta-depleted transplantation in children. As it was prepared, the TCRbeta library received unique molecular identifiers. From the PCR reads, TCRdb called clonotypes with MiXCR, one entry per CDR3 protein. The table lists about 97,000 distinct CDR3 sequences, about 5.6% of them singletons. Sequencing was performed on PBMCs, mostly from graft donor cells, taken 60 days after TCRalphabeta/CD19-depleted stem cell transplant. These receptors were obtained from a female patient aged 2 to 10 who had a stem cell transplant for Fanconi anemia, so the T cells may come from the graft donor.

This clonotype was counted ten times or more. This chain uses TRBV20-1 with TRBJ1-4; D is possibly TRBD1 (5 bases). This CDR3 is 13 amino acids long. Germline loops: CDR1 DFQATT, CDR2 SNEGSKA (reference sequence). The V gene lost 6 bases and the J gene lost 3 bases, with 11 bases spanning the gap. CDR3 amino acids: CSARRGANEKLFF. For the CDR3, the DNA is TGCAGTGCCCGTCGGGGGGCTAATGAAAAACTGTTTTTT.

This clonotype was observed a handful of times. For the CDR3, the DNA is TGTGCCAGCAGTCCTGACAGGGGACCCTCCTACGAGCAGTACTTC. This gives the protein CASSPDRGPSYEQYF. The chain links TRBV6-1 to TRBJ2-7, with TRBD1 matching over 8 bases. V lost 5 bases, J lost 0 bases, and 6 bases stayed unmatched. The CDR3 spans 15 residues. Germline V CDR1 and CDR2: MNHNS, SASEGT.

CDR3 loop: CSASEHGVEAFF. CDR3 bases: TGCAGTGCTAGCGAACATGGGGTGGAAGCTTTCTTT. V gene TRBV20-1 combines with J gene TRBJ1-1; D not resolved. Per germline, CDR1 DFQATT and CDR2 SNEGSKA (reference sequence). The CDR3 totals 12 residues. V lost 3 bases and J lost 8, with 13 bases in between.

This clonotype was picked up many times. This chain joins TRBV3-1 and TRBJ1-6; D uncertain. V was trimmed by 5 bases and J by 6 bases, leaving 14 bases between them. The length of the CDR3 is 15 residues. Germline CDR1 LGHDT, CDR2 YNNKEL (reference sequence). The CDR3 DNA reads as TGTGCCAGCAGCTACCTGAACGCCCTTAATTCACCCCTCCACTTT. It codes for CASSYLNALNSPLHF.

There are a few counts of this clonotype. The CDR3 loop reads CASSQDLRGRPRRQFF. The DNA for the CDR3 is TGTGCCAGCAGCCAAGATCTTCGCGGGAGACCCCGGAGGCAGTTCTTC. The rearrangement joins TRBV4-2 to TRBJ2-1; 7 nucleotides align to TRBD2. Unmatched junction bases numbered 14, after V lost 0 bases and J lost 12 bases. The CDR3 sequence is 16 residues long. Germline-derived CDR1 and CDR2 are LGHNA and YNFKEQ.

This clonotype has ten or more counts. The V call is TRBV7-3, the J call TRBJ2-2, with D hard to call. The CDR3 contains 12 residues. V gave up 4 bases and J gave up 3 bases, with 3 bases separating them. CDR1 is SGHTA, CDR2 FQGTGA, per germline. As DNA, the CDR3 is TGTGCCAGCAGCTCCTACACCGGGGAGCTGTTTTTT. Translated, it gives CASSSYTGELFF.

Ten or more counts support this clonotype. The chain couples TRBV29-1 to TRBJ2-3; weak D call: TRBD1 (6 bases). The CDR3 extends over 15 amino acids. Trimming took off 2 bases at V and 3 bases at J, with 15 bases between the two ends. Germline assignment: CDR1 SQVTM and CDR2 ANQGSEA. This CDR3 reads CSVEPFERGTDTQYF. CDR3 coding DNA: TGCAGCGTTGAACCCTTTGAAAGGGGGACAGATACGCAGTATTTT.

As DNA, the CDR3 is TGCAGTGCTAGAGATCAAGGGAGCACAGATACGCAGTATTTT. This sequence encodes CSARDQGSTDTQYF. This chain connects TRBV20-1 to TRBJ2-3; D is uncertain. With 0 bases removed from V and 0 bases from J, the gap between germline ends came to 7 bases. Per germline, CDR1 DFQATT and CDR2 SNEGSKA (reference sequence). The CDR3 contains 14 residues.

The chain combines TRBV7-6 with TRBJ2-7, with TRBD1 matching over 9 bases. V shed 4 bases and J 0 bases; nucleotides not matched to a gene: 10. Germline CDR1 SGHVS, CDR2 FNYEAQ. The CDR3 covers 17 residues. The CDR3 DNA reads as TGTGCCAGCAGCTCGCGGACAGGGGCCCTTAGCTCCTACGAGCAGTACTTC. Protein product: CASSSRTGALSSYEQYF.

J is TRBJ1-3 and V is TRBV6-5; no clear D gene. The CDR3 has 15 residues. The V gene lost 2 bases and the J gene lost 0 bases, with 8 bases spanning the gap. Germline V gives CDR1 MNHEY, CDR2 SVGAGI. The CDR3 DNA reads TGTGCCAGCAGTTACACCGAGAGCTCTGGAAACACCATATATTTT. The encoded protein is CASSYTESSGNTIYF.

This clonotype was counted at least ten times. The chain links TRBV7-2 to TRBJ2-1; the D gene is possibly TRBD2 (6 bases). V gave up 3 bases and J gave up 11 bases, with 26 bases separating them. There are 17 residues in the CDR3. CDR1 is SGHTA, CDR2 FQGNSA, per germline. CDR3 amino acids: CASSLDSGTQFYGQQFF. The DNA for the CDR3 is TGTGCCAGCAGCTTGGACTCCGGGACTCAGTTTTACGGGCAGCAGTTCTTC.

The rearrangement uses TRBV14 and TRBJ2-7, with D unresolved. This CDR3 contains 13 residues. The germline V and J ends were trimmed by 1 base and 7 bases, with 11 bases remaining between them. Per germline, CDR1 SGHDN and CDR2 FVKESK. The CDR3 DNA reads as TGTGCCAGCAGCCAAGGCATAGCCGGGGAGCAGTACTTC. Amino acid sequence: CASSQGIAGEQYF.

This clonotype was counted ten times or more. The chain couples TRBV3-1 to TRBJ2-7; TRBD1 matches at 10 bases. The CDR3 contains 13 residues. Germline CDR1 LGHDT, CDR2 YNNKEL (reference sequence). V shed 1 base and J 13 bases; nucleotides not matched to a gene: 7. CDR3 DNA sequence: TGTGCCAGCAGCCAAGGCCGGGACAGGGGAGGATACTTC. Translation gives CASSQGRDRGGYF.

The V and J genes are TRBV5-1 and TRBJ2-2, with 7 bases lining up with TRBD1. The CDR3 spans 15 residues. V was clipped by 4 bases and J by 3 bases; unmatched bases: 6. Germline CDR1 and CDR2: SGHRS and YFSETQ. The DNA for the CDR3 is TGCGCCAGCAGCCCTGGGACAGCCCACACCGGGGAGCTGTTTTTT. Its translation: CASSPGTAHTGELFF. The variable domain in full, completed from reference TRBV5-1 and TRBJ2-2, reads KAGVTQTPRYLIKTRGQQVTLSCSPISGHRSVSWYQQTPGQGLQFLFEYFSETQRNKGNFPGRFSGRQFSNSRSEMNVSTLELGDSALYLCASSPGTAHTGELFFGEGSRLTVL.

This clonotype was counted a few times. A single base separates this from a much larger clone, so it may be a read error. V usage is TRBV5-1 and J usage is TRBJ1-2, with a tentative D call TRBD1 (6 bases). In germline, CDR1 is SGHRS, CDR2 YFSETQ. CDR3 size: 13 residues. Trimming stripped 0 bases from V and 3 bases from J, with 6 bases between. The CDR3 loop reads CASSLAGDYGYTF. The CDR3 DNA is TGCGCCAGCAGCTTGGCAGGGGACTATGGCTACACCTTC.

This clonotype was seen more than once but under ten times. The chain uses TRBV20-1 and TRBJ2-2; 7 bases match TRBD1. The CDR3 contains 17 residues. With V trimmed by 0 bases and J by 0 bases, 7 bases remained unmatched. Germline V gives CDR1 DFQATT, CDR2 SNEGSKA (reference sequence). The CDR3, as DNA: TGCAGTGCTAGAGACCGGACAGGACCCCCGAACACCGGGGAGCTGTTTTTT. The encoded protein is CSARDRTGPPNTGELFF.

This clonotype was counted between two and nine times. This sequence joins TRBV3-1 and TRBJ1-2; TRBD1 is a possible D gene (6 bases). This CDR3 has 16 residues. Germline V gene sequence: CDR1 LGHDT, CDR2 YNNKEL (reference sequence). Trimming left V 5 bases short and J 3 bases short, with 19 bases between. CDR3: CASSYIGTPADYGYTF. Written as DNA, the CDR3 is TGTGCCAGCAGCTATATAGGGACACCGGCCGACTATGGCTACACCTTC. The complete variable domain, with remaining parts taken from reference TRBV3-1 and TRBJ1-2, reads DTAVSQTPKYLVTQMGNDKSIKCEQNLGHDTMYWYKQDSKKFLKIMFSYNNKELIINETVPNRFSPKSPDKAHLNLHINSLELGDSAVYFCASSYIGTPADYGYTFGSGTRLTVV.

This chain connects TRBV7-3 to TRBJ2-5; TRBD2 aligns across 8 bases. CDR1 is SGHTA and CDR2 is FQGTGA in the germline V gene. V dropped 0 bases and J dropped 2; count of bases not matched to a gene: 2. This CDR3 spans 15 amino acids. The CDR3 nucleotides are TGTGCCAGCAGCTTAACCGGGACTAGGCAAGAGACCCAGTACTTC. Amino acid sequence: CASSLTGTRQETQYF.

The table lists this clonotype with many counts. This chain connects TRBV18 to TRBJ2-7, with D perhaps being TRBD1 or TRBD2 (5 bases each). The CDR3 runs 13 residues. Trimming cost V 2 bases and J 3 bases, with 8 bases left between them. Germline CDR1 is KGHSH and CDR2 is LQKENI. CDR3 residues: CASSPGGNYEQYF. The CDR3 DNA sequence: TGTGCCAGCTCACCAGGGGGAAACTACGAGCAGTACTTC. Full variable domain (outside the CDR3, taken from reference TRBV18 and TRBJ2-7): NAGVMQNPRHLVRRRGQEARLRCSPMKGHSHVYWYRQLPEEGLKFMVYLQKENIIDESGMPKERFSAEFPKEGPSILRIQQVVRGDSAAYFCASSPGGNYEQYFGPGTRLTVT.

This clonotype was seen at least ten times. The V gene is TRBV20-1, the J gene TRBJ1-1; D unclear. The CDR3 contains 13 residues. V lost 1 base and J lost 0, with 6 bases in between. Germline CDR1 and CDR2: DFQATT and SNEGSKA (reference sequence). CDR3: CSARATVNTEAFF. CDR3 DNA sequence: TGCAGTGCTAGAGCTACGGTGAACACTGAAGCTTTCTTT.

The table lists this clonotype with many counts. The rearrangement links TRBV12-3 or TRBV12-4 to TRBJ2-1; TRBD2 matches 8 bases. The V and J ends lost 3 bases and 7 bases, in that order; junction bases with no gene match: 8. This CDR3 is built from 15 residues. The CDR3 coding sequence is TGTGCCAGCAGTTTTTTCCTAGCGGGCCCAAATGAGCAGTTCTTC. Amino acids: CASSFFLAGPNEQFF.

V gene TRBV3-1 combines with J gene TRBJ2-6; 7 bases fit TRBD2. This CDR3 has 18 residues. The germline V gene encodes CDR1 LGHDT and CDR2 YNNKEL (reference sequence). J gave up 4 bases and V 5 bases, and 14 bases lay outside the gene matches. The CDR3 DNA sequence: TGTGCCAGCAGCTATGAGGGGAGGGCTGCTGGAGGGGCCAACGTCCTGACTTTC. This encodes CASSYEGRAAGGANVLTF.

This clonotype was counted ten times or more. This chain joins TRBV12-3 or TRBV12-4 and TRBJ2-2; 9 bases line up with TRBD2. The CDR3 spans 19 residues. Unmatched junction bases numbered 9, after V lost 1 base and J lost 0 bases. The CDR3 loop is CASSLVASGKYANTGELFF. The CDR3 coding sequence is TGTGCCAGCAGTTTAGTGGCTAGCGGGAAATACGCGAACACCGGGGAGCTGTTTTTT.